The T cell receptor (beta chain) described here comes from a study of T-cell reconstitution after alpha-beta-depleted transplantation in children. Whole-study results and caveats: Two months or so post-transplant, alpha-beta T cells reportedly derived from several hundred expanded graft clones. Diversity and T-cell counts at one year after transplant derived mostly from new T cells.

The TCRbeta library was prepared with unique molecular identifiers. MiXCR, applied by TCRdb to the PCR reads, yields one record per CDR3 protein. The sample yields over 90,000 distinct CDR3 sequences, roughly 7.6% seen once. As for this clonotype: The target antigen is unknown.

Germline trimming cut 5 bases from V and 3 bases from J; bases unmatched to any gene: 15. Germline V gene lookup returns CDR1 DFQATT and CDR2 SNEGSKA (reference sequence). The CDR3 spans 17 residues. The V call is TRBV20-1, the J call TRBJ2-3; 9 nucleotides agree with TRBD2. This material consisted of PBMCs, taken before TCRalphabeta/CD19-depleted stem cell transplant. The sequence came from a boy aged 2-9 years with acute lymphoblastic leukemia, due to receive a stem cell transplant. In DNA form, the CDR3 reads TGCAGTGCTGCAGAGATTAAGAGCGGGGGGATAACAGATACGCAGTATTTT. Its translation: CSAAEIKSGGITDTQYF.